A selection of T cell receptor beta chains follows, all from one sample in a study of blood T cell repertoires in COVID-19. The data were produced by immunoSEQ multiplex PCR, yet TCRdb's version contains in-frame clones alone and is incomplete. The table lists hundreds of thousands of clones, about 85% of them singletons. The material sequenced was peripheral blood. The receptors shown here come from a woman aged 18-29 years with acute or convalescent COVID-19. The conserved cysteine and the conserved F or W are not part of the CDR3 here. Clone size appears in some rows only: once, few, many, or a class for an expanded clone.

V	J	size	CDR3
TRBV3-1/TRBV3-2	TRBJ2-1	-	ASSGTTGNLGEQF
TRBV19	TRBJ1-2	-	ASRITGTSYGYT
TRBV11-1	TRBJ2-3	once	ASSLVGGGDTQY
TRBV29-1	TRBJ2-7	-	SGGKIAGGAYEQY
TRBV11-2	TRBJ2-7	-	ASSDPRGLAEQY
TRBV28	TRBJ2-1	-	ASSPPGLADEQF
TRBV6-2/TRBV6-3	TRBJ2-4	few	ASSYSSENIQY
TRBV28	TRBJ1-5	-	ASRQGRGPSQPQH
TRBV2	TRBJ1-5	-	ASSQDSFGNQPQH
TRBV16	TRBJ2-5	-	ASSLTGRETQY
TRBV2	TRBJ1-4	-	ASSQRPGQGFNEKLF
TRBV7-9	TRBJ2-7	-	ASGQLFYEQY
TRBV19	TRBJ1-4	few	ASRTRDGGEKLF
TRBV4-1	TRBJ2-1	-	ASRLYIAGGEDNEQF
TRBV19	TRBJ2-1	-	ASSLGLAGAPYNEQF
TRBV29-1	TRBJ2-7	-	SVEGAAYEQY
TRBV19	TRBJ2-2	few	ASSAYRETGELF
TRBV28	TRBJ1-1	-	ASSWHTEAF
TRBV2	TRBJ1-2	-	ASRMDKADGYT
TRBV24-1	TRBJ2-7	-	ATSVSGSYEQY
TRBV10-3	TRBJ1-2	-	AISRTGGGYT
TRBV5-1	TRBJ1-2	few	ASSLDRGLHGYT
TRBV18	TRBJ2-2	few	ASSPEDRWGTGELF
TRBV6-5	TRBJ1-2	-	ASSYSSIGGGYGYT
TRBV7-9	TRBJ2-7	-	ASSSRDSDPYEQY
TRBV5-1	TRBJ2-1	-	ASSLARNEQF
TRBV2	TRBJ1-1	-	ASSGQGGSEAF
TRBV19	TRBJ1-1	many	ASSIGENTEAF
TRBV24-1	TRBJ1-5	once	ATSVRDRGPNQPQH
TRBV7-3	TRBJ2-3	once	ASSSGGLHTDTQY
TRBV14	TRBJ1-2	once	ASSQEPGQIYGYT
TRBV4-1	TRBJ2-1	once	ASTRGVSVGEQF
TRBV3-1/TRBV3-2	TRBJ1-1	-	ASSHEAAEAF
TRBV9	TRBJ2-7	-	ASSVEPSGYEQY
TRBV12-3/TRBV12-4	TRBJ1-5	-	ASSLQGDQPQH
TRBV11-2	TRBJ1-2	-	ASSPLRRYDYGYT
TRBV7-3	TRBJ2-1	few	ASSLTKASGRYNEQF
TRBV21-1	TRBJ1-5	once	ASEGGEGGNQPQH
TRBV6-5	TRBJ1-2	-	ASRERTGGGYT
TRBV28	TRBJ2-7	-	ASGSRLGTSGRGKNEQY
TRBV7-9	TRBJ1-4	-	ASSLSGTGAEKLF
TRBV18	TRBJ1-2	few	ASSPPGRDGYT
TRBV7-9	TRBJ1-2	-	ASSCSTVSTNYGYT
TRBV3-1/TRBV3-2	TRBJ1-5	-	ASSTGQSGNQPQH
TRBV29-1	TRBJ2-3	-	SARGEQGQAQY
TRBV7-9	TRBJ1-4	-	ASSFQGGSATNEKLF
TRBV19	TRBJ1-2	-	ASSARQGWNYGYT
TRBV7-3	TRBJ2-1	-	ASSLRPGSEQF
TRBV30	TRBJ2-2	-	AWSPGESLGELF
TRBV27	TRBJ1-2	-	ASSLRGQVTGYT
TRBV2	TRBJ2-2	-	ASSAQGDTGELF
TRBV5-6	TRBJ1-1	few	ASSLEPMNTEAF
TRBV19	TRBJ1-6	few	ASSTRTGGRNSPLH
TRBV14	TRBJ2-3	-	ASSKLQGTDTQY